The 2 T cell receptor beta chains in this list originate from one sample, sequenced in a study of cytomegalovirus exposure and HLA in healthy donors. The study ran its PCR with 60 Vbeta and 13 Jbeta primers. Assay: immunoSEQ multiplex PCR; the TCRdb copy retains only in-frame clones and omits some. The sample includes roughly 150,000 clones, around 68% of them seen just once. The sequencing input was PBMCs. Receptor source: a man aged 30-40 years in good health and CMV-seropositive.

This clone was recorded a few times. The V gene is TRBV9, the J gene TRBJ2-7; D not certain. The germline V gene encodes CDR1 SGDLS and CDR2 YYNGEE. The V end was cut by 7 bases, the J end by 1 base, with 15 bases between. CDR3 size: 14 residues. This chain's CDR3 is CASARELGSYEQYF. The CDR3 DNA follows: TGTGCCAGCGCTAGAGAGCTAGGATCCTACGAGCAGTACTTC.

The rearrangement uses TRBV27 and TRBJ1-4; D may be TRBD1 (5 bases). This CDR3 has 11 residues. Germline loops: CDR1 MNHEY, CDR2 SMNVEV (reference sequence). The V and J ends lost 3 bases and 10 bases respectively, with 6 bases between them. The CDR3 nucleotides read TGTGCCAGCAGTTTCGGGGGAAAACTGTTTTTT. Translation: CASSFGGKLFF.